The 8 T cell receptor beta chains reported below all come from one sample, sequenced in a study of T cell repertoires in cytomegalovirus infection (dated 2019 in TCRdb). The reads were generated on an Illumina HiSeq 1500. TCRdb trimmed public reads at Q25 via fastp, called clones via MiXCR and kept in-frame beta chains. When rows share a CDR3 protein, they turn into one entry using the most common DNA and genes. This sample is represented by 200,000 to 250,000 distinct CDR3 sequences; approximately 38% of them were singletons. The ten largest clones add up to about 60% of the sample. For these TCRs, the target antigens are not known. Reading the label with the study, this specimen's treatment or condition is: in vitro stimulation with specific CMV peptide epitopes to enrich CMV-specific T cells. The sample consisted of CD8+ T cells from cultured PBMCs, taken from culture after CMV antigen stimulation. These receptors came from a human donor in good health (CMV status not recorded). Some clones in this sample may be carry-over from other donors' samples.

The V and J genes are TRBV7-3 and TRBJ2-7; 8 nucleotides match TRBD1. Germline V lookup: CDR1 SGHTA, CDR2 FQGTGA. The trim removed 4 bases at V and 5 bases at J, leaving 10 bases unmatched. The CDR3 consists of 15 residues. The CDR3 sequence is CASSSSGQAWDEQYF. DNA of the CDR3: TGTGCCAGCAGCTCTTCGGGACAGGCTTGGGACGAGCAGTACTTC.

In its sample, this clonotype was seen a few times. The V and J genes are TRBV27 and TRBJ1-1; D uncertain. CDR1 and CDR2 (germline): MNHEY, SMNVEV (reference sequence). The CDR3 covers 14 residues. Trimming cost V 8 bases and J 1 base, with 14 bases left between them. CDR3 sequence: CASWRRGGNTEAFF. DNA for the CDR3: TGTGCCAGCTGGCGGAGAGGCGGGAACACTGAAGCTTTCTTT.

CDR3 loop: CASSFPGQGYNEQFF. The CDR3 region has the DNA TGTGCCAGCAGCTTTCCGGGACAGGGATACAATGAGCAGTTCTTC. The chain joins TRBV11-2 to TRBJ2-1, with TRBD1 identical over 9 bases. V was pared by 3 bases and J by 4 bases, with 4 bases of the junction left unmatched. Germline V CDR1 and CDR2: SGHAT, FQNNGV. The CDR3 is made up of 15 amino acids.

The rearrangement joins TRBV7-2 to TRBJ2-3; 8 positions agree with TRBD2. The CDR3 has 16 amino acids. Germline CDR1 reads SGHTA; CDR2 reads FQGNSA. V lost 5 bases, J lost 1 base, and 8 bases stayed unmatched. The CDR3 region has the DNA TGTGCCAGCAGCCCAGGCGGGGGGTGGGGCACAGATACGCAGTATTTT. Amino acid sequence: CASSPGGGWGTDTQYF.

As regards this clonotype: The junction does not match germline at one end; this may be a read error. The chain employs TRBV27 and TRBJ1-1; D is uncertain. The germline CDR1 and CDR2 sequences are MNHEY and SMNVEV (reference sequence). The CDR3 covers 15 residues. The CDR3 DNA reads as TGTGCCAGCAGCTTATTCCCGGACTTGAACACTGAAGCTTTCTTT. As protein: CASSLFPDLNTEAFF.

Only a few counts were recorded for this clonotype. V gene TRBV4-1 combines with J gene TRBJ2-7; 9 bases are shared with TRBD1. This CDR3 is 14 amino acids long. Germline V gene data show CDR1 as MGHRA and CDR2 as YSYEKL. The junction had 1 base not matched to a gene; V was cut back by 1 base and J by 3 bases. Here the CDR3 DNA reads TGCGCCAGCAGCCAAGGGACAGGGGTCTACGAGCAGTACTTC. It specifies CASSQGTGVYEQYF.

The V gene is TRBV4-3, the J gene TRBJ1-2; D is undetermined. The CDR3 length is 14 residues. V lost 6 bases and J 2 bases, leaving 13 bases between the germline ends. CDR1 and CDR2 from the germline V gene are LGHNA and YSLEER. The CDR3 loop is CASRPPGENYGYTF. The CDR3 DNA reads as TGCGCCAGCAGACCCCCTGGGGAGAACTATGGCTACACCTTC.

This clonotype has a handful of counts. This chain joins TRBV12-5 and TRBJ1-3; possible D gene TRBD1, 5 bases. There are 14 residues in the CDR3. V was trimmed by 3 bases and J by 1 base, leaving 7 bases between them. CDR1 and CDR2 (germline): LGHNT, FRNRAP. CDR3 sequence (DNA): TGTGCTAGTGGTTTTGGGGGTTCTGGAAACACCATATATTTT. It is translated as CASGFGGSGNTIYF. Full variable domain (missing parts from reference TRBV12-5 and TRBJ1-3): DARVTQTPRHKVTEMGQEVTMRCQPILGHNTVFWYRQTMMQGLELLAYFRNRAPLDDSGMPKDRFSAEMPDATLATLKIQPSEPRDSAVYFCASGFGGSGNTIYFGEGSWLTVV.